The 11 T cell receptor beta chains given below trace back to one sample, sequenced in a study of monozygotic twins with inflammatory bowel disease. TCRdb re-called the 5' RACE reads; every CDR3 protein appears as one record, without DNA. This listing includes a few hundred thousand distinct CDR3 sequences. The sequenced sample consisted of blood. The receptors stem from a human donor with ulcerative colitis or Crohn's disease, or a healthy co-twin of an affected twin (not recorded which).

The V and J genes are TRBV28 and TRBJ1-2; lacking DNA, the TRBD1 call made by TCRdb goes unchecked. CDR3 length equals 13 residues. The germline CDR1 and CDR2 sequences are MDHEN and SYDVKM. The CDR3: CASTWDTNYGYTF.

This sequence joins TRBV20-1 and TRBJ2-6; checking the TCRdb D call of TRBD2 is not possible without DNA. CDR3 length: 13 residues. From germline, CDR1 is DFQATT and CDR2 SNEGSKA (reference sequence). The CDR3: CSVGRIGANVLTF.

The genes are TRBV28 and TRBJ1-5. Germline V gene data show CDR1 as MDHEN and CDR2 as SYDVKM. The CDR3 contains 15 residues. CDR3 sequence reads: CASSFWNGDNQPQHF.

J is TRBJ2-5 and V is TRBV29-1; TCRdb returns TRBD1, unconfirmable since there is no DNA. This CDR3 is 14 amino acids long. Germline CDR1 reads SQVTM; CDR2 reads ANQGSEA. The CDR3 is CSVAPRGRVGTQYF.

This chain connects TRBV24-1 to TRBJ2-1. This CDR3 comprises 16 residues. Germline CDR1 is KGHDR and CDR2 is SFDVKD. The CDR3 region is CATSDFGSGIYNEQFF.

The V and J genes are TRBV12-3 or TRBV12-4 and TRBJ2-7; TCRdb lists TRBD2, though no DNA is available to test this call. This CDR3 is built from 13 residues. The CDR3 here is CASSFLVGNEQYF.

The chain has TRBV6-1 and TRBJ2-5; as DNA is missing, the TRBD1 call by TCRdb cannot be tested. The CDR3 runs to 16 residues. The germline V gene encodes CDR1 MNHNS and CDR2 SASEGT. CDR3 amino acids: CASTSGQGGPQETQYF.

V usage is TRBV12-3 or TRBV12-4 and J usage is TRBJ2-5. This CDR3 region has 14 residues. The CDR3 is CASSLESYQETQYF.

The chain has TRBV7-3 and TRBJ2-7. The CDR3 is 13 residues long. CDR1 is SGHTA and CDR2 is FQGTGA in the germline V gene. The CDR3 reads CASSVDSSYEQYF. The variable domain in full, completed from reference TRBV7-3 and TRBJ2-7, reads GAGVSQTPSNKVTEKGKYVELRCDPISGHTALYWYRQSLGQGPEFLIYFQGTGAADDSGLPNDRFFAVRPEGSVSTLKIQRTERGDSAVYLCASSVDSSYEQYFGPGTRLTVT.

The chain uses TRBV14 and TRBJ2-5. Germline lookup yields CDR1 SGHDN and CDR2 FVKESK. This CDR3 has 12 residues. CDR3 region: CASSLEFGTQYF.

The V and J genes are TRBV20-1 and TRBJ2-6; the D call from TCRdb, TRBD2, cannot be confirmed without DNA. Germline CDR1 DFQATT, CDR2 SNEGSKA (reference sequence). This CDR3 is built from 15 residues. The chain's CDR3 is CSATPRGSGANVLTF.